One and the same sample provided the 9 T cell receptor beta chains below, sequenced in a study of blood T cell repertoires in COVID-19. Sequencing was performed with immunoSEQ multiplex PCR; in TCRdb, only in-frame clones are kept and a portion is missing. The sample carries hundreds of thousands of clones, roughly 90% recorded once. The specimen was PBMCs or T cells enriched from blood (not recorded which). These TCRs come from a woman between 50 and 59 years old in a cohort exposed to, infected with or recovered from COVID-19 (not recorded which).

V usage is TRBV7-2 and J usage is TRBJ1-1; D is unresolved. CDR3 size: 13 residues. V was trimmed by 1 base and J by 4 bases, leaving 7 bases between them. Germline assignment: CDR1 SGHTA and CDR2 FQGNSA. DNA for the CDR3: TGTGCCAGCAGCTTAGTATACGGCACTGAAGCTTTCTTT. Translation gives CASSLVYGTEAFF.

Here the CDR3 reads CASSLGTGGSTRANEKLFF. CDR3 bases: TGTGCCAGCAGCTTAGGAACAGGGGGATCTACAAGGGCTAATGAAAAACTGTTTTTT. The chain employs TRBV7-9 and TRBJ1-4; TRBD1 matches at 8 bases. The CDR3 is made up of 19 amino acids. Germline-derived CDR1 and CDR2 are SEHNR and FQNEAQ (reference sequence). V gave up 1 base and J gave up 3 bases; unmatched junction bases: 13.

The chain couples TRBV7-2 to TRBJ2-1, with D possibly matching TRBD1 (6 bases). CDR1 and CDR2 (germline): SGHTA, FQGNSA. The CDR3 extends over 13 amino acids. In nucleotides, the CDR3 is TGTTCGGTCGGGACACGTTCCTACAATGAGCAGTTCTTC. Encoded protein: CSVGTRSYNEQFF.

This clone was recorded a few times. The rearrangement links TRBV4-1 to TRBJ1-1; 7 bases are shared with TRBD1. The CDR3 is 15 residues long. The V segment lost 0 bases and the J segment 2 bases; nucleotides outside the gene matches: 3. Germline V gene sequence: CDR1 MGHRA, CDR2 YSYEKL. Here the CDR3 reads CASSQETGANTEAFF. The DNA of the CDR3 is TGCGCCAGCAGCCAAGAAACAGGGGCAAACACTGAAGCTTTCTTT.

This clone was recorded only once. The chain joins TRBV19 to TRBJ1-5; D possibly corresponds to TRBD1 (6 bases). The CDR3 runs 13 residues. V was trimmed by 6 bases and J by 8 bases, leaving 14 bases between them. CDR1 is LNHDA, CDR2 SQIVND, per germline (reference sequence). CDR3 sequence (DNA): TGTGCCAGTAGCGCCATCAGGGGTGAGCCCCAGCATTTT. This codes for CASSAIRGEPQHF.

The chain links TRBV20-1 to TRBJ1-3; D is unresolved. From germline, CDR1 is DFQATT and CDR2 SNEGSKA (reference sequence). The CDR3 has 11 residues. Trimming took 5 bases from V and 4 from J, leaving 6 bases between them. The CDR3, as DNA: TGCAGTGCTTACGGGGGAAACACCATATATTTT. Amino acid sequence: CSAYGGNTIYF.

This sequence joins TRBV9 and TRBJ2-2; TRBD2 matches at 7 bases. The V segment lost 0 bases and the J segment 5 bases; nucleotides outside the gene matches: 7. The CDR3 covers 16 residues. The V gene's germline CDR1 is SGDLS and CDR2 YYNGEE. DNA for the CDR3: TGTGCCAGCAGCGTAGCGGCTAGCGGAGCAACCGGGGAGCTGTTTTTT. It specifies CASSVAASGATGELFF.

The gene calls are TRBV5-8 and TRBJ1-2, with no clear D. Germline V lookup: CDR1 SGHTS, CDR2 YDEGEE. V was trimmed by 2 bases and J by 4 bases, leaving 12 bases between them. CDR3 size: 14 residues. Written as DNA, the CDR3 is TGTGCCAGCAGCTTCTCGGGTCCGTTCTATGGCTACACCTTC. This translates into CASSFSGPFYGYTF.

The chain employs TRBV29-1 and TRBJ1-6, with TRBD1 matching over 11 bases. Per the germline V gene, CDR1 is SQVTM and CDR2 is ANQGSEA. V dropped 4 bases and J dropped 10; count of bases not matched to a gene: 3. This CDR3 has 13 amino acids. The CDR3 sequence: CSVGGDRGSPLHF. CDR3 bases: TGCAGCGTTGGCGGGGACAGGGGGTCACCCCTCCACTTT.